The present T cell receptor beta chain was sequenced within a study of long-term antiretroviral therapy in people with HIV. The study's findings and limits: Compared with controls, HIV repertoires showed narrower CDR3 length ranges.

Before they underwent DNA extraction, samples held about 0.95-10 million cryopreserved PBMC. As concerns this clone: The antigen is unknown.

Version v3.0 of the immunoSEQ assay was performed at survey level. The study targeted roughly 40,000-55,000 T-cell genomes per sample in sequencing. Method: immunoSEQ multiplex PCR; TCRdb's copy keeps in-frame clones and lacks some. This sample yields approximately 45,000 clones, of which approximately 86% are seen a single time; roughly 5% belongs to the top ten. CDR1 SEHNR and CDR2 FQNEAQ come from the germline V gene (reference sequence). This CDR3 comprises 13 residues. Trimming removed 0 bases at V and 5 bases at J, with 7 bases between. The TCR was taken from a woman between 50 and 59 years old with HIV. The source material was unsorted PBMCs, sampled 0.1 years before starting antiretroviral therapy. The V call is TRBV7-9, the J call TRBJ2-5; unclear D gene. The CDR3 here is CASSLAGWETQYF. CDR3 nucleotides: TGTGCCAGCAGCTTAGCCGGGTGGGAGACCCAGTACTTC.